Listed below are T cell receptor beta chains from one sample, sequenced in a study of response to subunit inactivated influenza vaccine. TCRdb fed the RT-PCR reads into MiXCR, producing one record per CDR3 protein. Of some 500,000 distinct CDR3 sequences detected, about 15% appear once; the ten largest clones hold less than 4%. This specimen was CD4+ T cells sorted from PBMCs, taken less than 25 months after vaccination. The receptors originated from a man aged 50 to 69 who received an inactivated influenza vaccine. Both conserved end residues are part of each CDR3. A D gene is named only where the DNA matches it firmly. For some rows the clone size is stated as once, few or many, or as a class when expanded; others skip it.

D gene	clone size	V gene	J gene	CDR3 protein	CDR3 DNA
NA	NA	TRBV6-2/TRBV6-3	TRBJ2-2	CASNLPGAGELFF	TGTGCCAGCAACCTTCCGGGGGCCGGGGAGCTGTTTTTT
TRBD2	few	TRBV24-1	TRBJ2-1	CATSDRSTSGGADEQFF	TGTGCCACCAGTGATCGGTCCACTAGCGGGGGGGCTGATGAGCAGTTCTTC
NA	few	TRBV20-1	TRBJ1-2	CSAVAQGYGYTF	TGCAGTGCCGTAGCACAGGGCTATGGCTACACCTTC
NA	once	TRBV18	TRBJ2-2	CASSPLVTTGELFF	TGTGCCAGCTCACCCCTGGTCACCACCGGGGAGCTGTTTTTT
TRBD2	few	TRBV10-3	TRBJ2-7	CAISNGLAGGYYEQYF	TGTGCCATCAGTAATGGGCTAGCGGGAGGGTACTACGAGCAGTACTTC
TRBD1	few	TRBV7-9	TRBJ2-3	CASSLIRGRQDTQYF	TGTGCCAGCAGCTTGATTAGGGGGCGTCAAGATACGCAGTATTTT
NA	few	TRBV7-8	TRBJ1-1	CASSHQGTEAFF	TGTGCCAGCAGCCATCAAGGAACTGAAGCTTTCTTT
TRBD1	NA	TRBV11-2	TRBJ1-2	CASRQQGVEGGYTF	TGTGCCAGCAGACAACAGGGGGTAGAAGGTGGCTACACCTTC
TRBD1	few	TRBV28	TRBJ2-7	CASSPTGTGVWGEQYF	TGTGCCAGCAGTCCAACGGGGACAGGGGTTTGGGGGGAGCAGTACTTC
NA	many	TRBV10-3	TRBJ2-7	CAISDGEQYF	TGTGCCATCAGTGATGGCGAGCAGTACTTC
TRBD2	many	TRBV6-2/TRBV6-3	TRBJ2-5	CASSPGTRGETQYF	TGTGCCAGCAGCCCCGGGACTAGGGGTGAGACCCAGTACTTC
NA	NA	TRBV20-1	TRBJ1-3	CSARDQNKNTIYF	TGCAGTGCTAGAGACCAAAATAAAAACACCATATATTTT
NA	NA	TRBV20-1	TRBJ2-1	CSAHRGTAYYNEQFF	TGCAGTGCCCATCGCGGGACAGCTTACTACAATGAGCAGTTCTTC
TRBD1	NA	TRBV7-2	TRBJ2-1	CASSFRQGNYNEQFF	TGTGCCAGCAGCTTTCGACAGGGGAATTACAATGAGCAGTTCTTC
NA	few	TRBV6-2/TRBV6-3	TRBJ2-1	CASSYRPDSRSQFF	TGTGCCAGCAGTTACCGACCGGACTCACGGTCGCAGTTCTTC
TRBD2	once	TRBV5-6	TRBJ2-3	CASSLVAGGIADTQYF	TGTGCCAGCAGCTTGGTAGCGGGAGGGATTGCAGATACGCAGTATTTT
NA	many	TRBV20-1	TRBJ1-5	CSAIPGVGQPQHF	TGCAGTGCTATTCCGGGGGTGGGGCAGCCCCAGCATTTT
TRBD2	few	TRBV12-3/TRBV12-4	TRBJ2-5	CASSLGGGRPQETQYF	TGTGCCAGCAGTTTGGGCGGCGGGAGGCCCCAAGAGACCCAGTACTTC
TRBD2	NA	TRBV29-1	TRBJ2-7	CSVETSGGPEQYF	TGCAGCGTTGAAACTAGCGGGGGCCCCGAGCAGTACTTC
NA	few	TRBV6-1	TRBJ1-2	CASSPRGGANGYTF	TGTGCCAGCAGTCCTCGGGGGGGCGCTAATGGCTACACCTTC
NA	few	TRBV15	TRBJ2-5	CATSRGPEETQYF	TGTGCCACCAGCAGAGGACCCGAAGAGACCCAGTACTTC
NA	NA	TRBV7-8	TRBJ2-6	CASSLFVGGGANVLTF	TGTGCCAGCAGCTTATTTGTGGGAGGTGGGGCCAACGTCCTGACTTTC
NA	many	TRBV12-3/TRBV12-4	TRBJ1-1	CASSLGGGRTEAFF	TGTGCCAGCAGTTTAGGGGGGGGGCGGACTGAAGCTTTCTTT
TRBD1	NA	TRBV6-1	TRBJ2-1	CASKRDRGRINEQFF	TGTGCCAGCAAAAGGGACAGGGGGCGAATAAATGAGCAGTTCTTC
NA	few	TRBV27	TRBJ1-5	CAIARWGIGNQPQHF	TGTGCCATCGCCAGGTGGGGGATAGGCAATCAGCCCCAGCATTTT
TRBD2	few	TRBV29-1	TRBJ2-1	CSVGPGLAGNEQFF	TGCAGCGTTGGACCGGGACTAGCGGGGAATGAGCAGTTCTTC
NA	many	TRBV28	TRBJ2-7	CASSWQSLAQNYEQYF	TGTGCCAGCAGTTGGCAGTCCCTAGCGCAGAACTACGAGCAGTACTTC
TRBD2	few	TRBV7-3	TRBJ2-3	CASSLSGLATDTQYF	TGTGCCAGCAGCTTATCGGGACTAGCAACAGATACGCAGTATTTT
NA	few	TRBV6-1	TRBJ2-7	CASSEWAYEQYF	TGTGCCAGCAGTGAGTGGGCCTACGAGCAGTACTTC
TRBD2	NA	TRBV4-1	TRBJ2-1	CASSRTTSGSYNEQFF	TGCGCCAGCAGCCGAACGACTAGCGGTTCCTACAATGAGCAGTTCTTC
TRBD1	few	TRBV27	TRBJ1-4	CASSPETGGGGKLFF	TGTGCCAGCAGTCCCGAGACAGGGGGAGGAGGAAAACTGTTTTTT
TRBD1	NA	TRBV5-6	TRBJ2-1	CASSTRQGLYNEQFF	TGTGCCAGCAGCACAAGACAGGGGTTGTACAATGAGCAGTTCTTC
TRBD1	NA	TRBV3-1	TRBJ1-6	CASSLPDRALHF	TGTGCCAGCAGCCTCCCGGACAGGGCCCTCCACTTT
NA	NA	TRBV5-6	TRBJ1-4	CASSLGTDYEKLFF	TGTGCCAGCAGCTTGGGAACAGACTATGAAAAACTGTTTTTT
NA	NA	TRBV5-4	TRBJ2-3	CASSSKSGMGDTQYF	TGTGCCAGCAGCTCGAAATCCGGGATGGGAGATACGCAGTATTTT
NA	few	TRBV7-2	TRBJ2-7	CASSLAWKGSEQYF	TGTGCCAGCAGCTTAGCGTGGAAGGGAAGCGAGCAGTACTTC
TRBD2	NA	TRBV4-2	TRBJ2-3	CASSQDWSSGGASTDTQYF	TGTGCCAGCAGCCAAGATTGGAGTAGCGGGGGGGCTAGCACAGATACGCAGTATTTT
NA	NA	TRBV4-3	TRBJ1-6	CASSQPPLNSPLHF	TGCGCCAGCAGCCAACCACCACTTAATTCACCCCTCCACTTT
TRBD1	few	TRBV6-2/TRBV6-3	TRBJ2-3	CASSYRGGGDTQYF	TGTGCCAGCAGTTACCGAGGGGGCGGAGATACGCAGTATTTT
NA	many	TRBV11-2	TRBJ1-1	CASSLGAAAFF	TGTGCCAGCAGCTTAGGAGCTGCTGCTTTCTTT
NA	few	TRBV7-8	TRBJ1-2	CASSLAGRGDGYTF	TGTGCCAGCAGCTTAGCTGGCAGGGGAGATGGCTACACCTTC
NA	few	TRBV3-1	TRBJ2-7	CASSLNRLSYEQYF	TGTGCCAGCAGCCTAAACAGGCTATCCTACGAGCAGTACTTC
TRBD1	NA	TRBV11-2	TRBJ2-7	CASSPRGGQGSTSSEQYF	TGTGCCAGCAGCCCAAGGGGAGGACAGGGGTCCACTAGCTCCGAGCAGTACTTC
TRBD1	few	TRBV12-3/TRBV12-4	TRBJ1-1	CASRDMGRQGLNTEAFF	TGTGCCAGCAGGGATATGGGTCGACAGGGGTTGAACACTGAAGCTTTCTTT